Listed below are T cell receptor beta chains from one sample, sequenced in a study of early T cells in non-severe SARS-CoV-2 infection. TCRdb re-called the 5' RACE reads with MiXCR, one entry per CDR3 protein. Here the sample spans tens of thousands of distinct CDR3 sequences, roughly 13% being singletons. Sequences were obtained from whole blood. All receptors derive from an adult who was a healthcare worker with PCR-confirmed SARS-CoV-2 infection or an uninfected control (not recorded which). Each CDR3 is given with its conserved first and last residue. The D gene is left open where the match is weak. Clone size is given for some rows only: seen once, a few or many times, or a class if the clone is expanded.

j_call v_call clone_size cdr3_length d_call cdr3_nt cdr3_aa
TRBJ2-7 TRBV3-1 - 19 - TGTGCCAGCAGCCAAGCACCTTGGTCGGTAGCCCCATACTCCTACGAGCAGTACTTC CASSQAPWSVAPYSYEQYF
TRBJ2-7 TRBV7-9 many 15 - TGTGCCAGCAGGCCAGCCATTTCAGGAATCTACGAGCAGTACTTC CASRPAISGIYEQYF
TRBJ2-3 TRBV27 many 14 TRBD2 TGTGCCAGCAGTCGGACTAGCGGGGGAGATACGCAGTATTTT CASSRTSGGDTQYF
TRBJ2-3 TRBV3-1 many 15 - TGTGCCAGCAGCCTACGACAGAGTAACACAGATACGCAGTATTTT CASSLRQSNTDTQYF
TRBJ1-1 TRBV4-1 many 13 - TGCGCCAGCAGCCACCGACTGGGCACTGAAGCTTTCTTT CASSHRLGTEAFF
TRBJ2-7 TRBV7-8 - 14 TRBD2 TGTGCCAGCAGCTTGGGGGGGACCGCCTACGAGCAGTACTTC CASSLGGTAYEQYF
TRBJ2-1 TRBV18 many 15 - TGTGCCAGCTCACCGGCCCGAAGCTCCTACAATGAGCAGTTCTTC CASSPARSSYNEQFF
TRBJ2-3 TRBV12-3/TRBV12-4 - 17 TRBD1 TGTGCCAGCAGTTTAGTGCCGGGACAGGGTCCCGGAGATACGCAGTATTTT CASSLVPGQGPGDTQYF
TRBJ1-2 TRBV9 many 17 - TGTGCCAGCAGCGCAGAGGCGACAGGAATCAACCCATATGGCTACACCTTC CASSAEATGINPYGYTF
TRBJ2-7 TRBV5-1 - 15 TRBD2 TGCGCCAGCAGCCTCACTAGCGGGAGGCCCTACGAGCAGTACTTC CASSLTSGRPYEQYF
TRBJ2-1 TRBV28 - 17 TRBD2 TGTGCCAGCAGCCATATAATACTAGCGGGAGGGAGCAATGAGCAGTTCTTC CASSHIILAGGSNEQFF
TRBJ1-2 TRBV27 - 14 TRBD1 TGTGCCAGCAGTCCTGGGCCAGGGGGATATGGCTACACCTTC CASSPGPGGYGYTF
TRBJ1-3 TRBV28 many 14 TRBD1 TGTGCCAGCAGTGGAGGACAGGGACCTTACTCAGAATATTTT CASSGGQGPYSEYF
TRBJ2-7 TRBV4-1 many 16 TRBD1 TGCGCCAGCAGCCAACCCGGGACAGGGCGTTTCTACGAGCAGTACTTC CASSQPGTGRFYEQYF
TRBJ2-7 TRBV5-1 - 16 - TGCGCCAGCAGCTTGGGGACAAATTTCATCTCCTACGAGCAGTACTTC CASSLGTNFISYEQYF
TRBJ1-1 TRBV5-1 many 13 - TGCGCCAGCAGCTTGGCCTCCGGTACTGAAGCTTTCTTT CASSLASGTEAFF
TRBJ2-3 TRBV7-9 many 14 TRBD2 TGTGCCAGCAGCTGGGAGCGGGGTGGAGATACGCAGTATTTT CASSWERGGDTQYF
TRBJ1-4 TRBV7-9 few 15 - TGTGCCAGCAGCGAGCACGTAACAACTAATGAAAAACTGTTTTTT CASSEHVTTNEKLFF
TRBJ1-5 TRBV12-3/TRBV12-4 many 11 - TGTGCCAGCAGTTTTAATCAGCCCCAGCATTTT CASSFNQPQHF
TRBJ1-1 TRBV30 many 13 TRBD1 TGTGCCTGGAGTGTACAGGGGTACACTGAAGCTTTCTTT CAWSVQGYTEAFF
TRBJ2-4 TRBV11-2 - 13 - TGTGCCAGCAGCTATGGGGGGAAAAACATTCAGTACTTC CASSYGGKNIQYF
TRBJ1-2 TRBV7-9 many 15 - TGTGCCAGCAGCTTAGCGATTGGGGCTAACTATGGCTACACCTTC CASSLAIGANYGYTF
TRBJ2-1 TRBV20-1 few 17 TRBD2 TGCAGTGCTAGAGTGAGAAGCGGGAGGGTATCCTACAATGAGCAGTTCTTC CSARVRSGRVSYNEQFF
TRBJ2-2 TRBV20-1 few 15 TRBD2 TGCAGTGCTAGAGAAGCGGGAGGTTACACCGGGGAGCTGTTTTTT CSAREAGGYTGELFF
TRBJ2-5 TRBV24-1 - 15 TRBD2 TGTGCCACCAGTGACCCCCGGACTAGCGGAGAGACCCAGTACTTC CATSDPRTSGETQYF
TRBJ2-3 TRBV20-1 - 13 - TGCAGTGCTATAGCGACTAGCACAGATACGCAGTATTTT CSAIATSTDTQYF
TRBJ2-1 TRBV29-1 many 13 - TGCAGCGGGGGCTCATTTTGGAGCAATGAGCAGTTCTTC CSGGSFWSNEQFF
TRBJ2-1 TRBV5-1 many 17 - TGCGCCAGCAGCTTGCTTCCAGCCACACAATCCTACAATGAGCAGTTCTTC CASSLLPATQSYNEQFF
TRBJ2-1 TRBV18 - 17 TRBD2 TGTGCCAGCTCCTTGCACCGGGGGGGGCTCTCCTACAATGAGCAGTTCTTC CASSLHRGGLSYNEQFF
TRBJ2-1 TRBV7-3 many 17 TRBD2 TGTGCCAGCAGCCTAGGGACTAGCGGGGTCTCCTACAATGAGCAGTTCTTC CASSLGTSGVSYNEQFF
TRBJ2-3 TRBV5-1 few 15 TRBD2 TGCGCCAGCAGCATTTTAGCGGGGGGCACAGATACGCAGTATTTT CASSILAGGTDTQYF
TRBJ1-4 TRBV9 - 15 - TGTGCCAGCAGCCGCTCCACGGGACAAAATGAAAAACTGTTTTTT CASSRSTGQNEKLFF
TRBJ2-3 TRBV6-2/TRBV6-3 many 14 - TGTGCCAGCAGCCGAGACAGGCGCACAGATACGCAGTATTTT CASSRDRRTDTQYF
TRBJ2-6 TRBV18 - 18 TRBD1 TGTGCCAGCTCACCCCGGGACAGGGCTAACTCTGGGGCCAACGTCCTGACTTTC CASSPRDRANSGANVLTF
TRBJ1-2 TRBV7-9 many 13 - TGTGCCAGCAGCTTAGTGGGAAACTATGGCTACACCTTC CASSLVGNYGYTF
TRBJ1-2 TRBV6-5 many 14 - TGTGCCAGCAGTAATGGGGACCCTAACTATGGCTACACCTTC CASSNGDPNYGYTF
TRBJ1-1 TRBV29-1 - 11 - TGCAGCGTTGAACCAACAATTTACGCTTTCTTT CSVEPTIYAFF
TRBJ2-5 TRBV11-2 many 14 - TGTGCCAGCACGTCGGTGGGAGGCCAAGAGACCCAGTACTTC CASTSVGGQETQYF
TRBJ1-2 TRBV7-9 many 12 - TGTGCCAGCAGCGCCTCTAACTATGGCTACACCTTC CASSASNYGYTF
TRBJ2-7 TRBV7-9 few 11 - TGTGCCAGCAGCCTTCGATCCGAGCAGTACTTC CASSLRSEQYF
TRBJ2-2 TRBV20-1 - 16 - TGCAGTGCTAGGTCAGCCCTAGCAGGGACCGCCGGGGAGCTGTTTTTT CSARSALAGTAGELFF
TRBJ2-2 TRBV2 - 15 TRBD1 TGTGCCAGCAGTCTGAGGGACAGGATGGGCGGGGAGCTGTTTTTT CASSLRDRMGGELFF
TRBJ2-3 TRBV9 many 17 TRBD2 TGTGCCAGCAGCGCCCCCCTAGAGCGGGAGGCAACAGATACGCAGTATTTT CASSAPLEREATDTQYF
TRBJ1-1 TRBV7-9 few 12 - TGTGCCAGCAGCCGACGAGGCACTGAAGCTTTCTTT CASSRRGTEAFF
TRBJ1-2 TRBV29-1 - 11 TRBD1 TGCAGCGTTTACAGGGGCGATGGCTACACCTTC CSVYRGDGYTF
TRBJ2-7 TRBV5-4 many 14 - TGTGCCAGCAGCCCACCCGTGGGCGGGTCCGAGCAGTACTTC CASSPPVGGSEQYF
TRBJ1-2 TRBV3-1 few 12 - TGTGCCAGCAGGACGGGGGAGGCAGGCTACACCTTC CASRTGEAGYTF
TRBJ2-2 TRBV19 many 16 TRBD1 TGTGCCAGTAGTAAACCCGGACAGGGGGGTGCCGGGGAGCTGTTTTTT CASSKPGQGGAGELFF
TRBJ1-5 TRBV6-2/TRBV6-3 - 16 TRBD1 TGTGCCAGCAGATCCCCCGGGACAGGGTTTAATCAGCCCCAGCATTTT CASRSPGTGFNQPQHF
TRBJ2-3 TRBV14 many 16 - TGTGCCAGCAGCCCGGGGACTCACGTCCGGGCAGATACGCAGTATTTT CASSPGTHVRADTQYF
TRBJ2-3 TRBV20-1 - 14 - TGCAGTGCTAGAGTTAAGGGGAGCACAGATACGCAGTATTTT CSARVKGSTDTQYF
TRBJ2-1 TRBV7-9 many 15 TRBD2 TGTGCCAGCAGCCCCACCCGGGGGGTTCCCAATGAGCAGTTCTTC CASSPTRGVPNEQFF
TRBJ2-2 TRBV2 - 15 TRBD1 TGTGCCAGCAGTGGTAGGGGGCGAAGGACCGGGGAGCTGTTTTTT CASSGRGRRTGELFF
TRBJ1-3 TRBV6-5 many 14 - TGTGCCAGCTCGGCCTCAAACTCTGGAAACACCATATATTTT CASSASNSGNTIYF
TRBJ1-1 TRBV7-8 many 16 TRBD1 TGTGCCAGCAGTCTAAGGGAGGGGGCCGTAGGCACTGAAGCTTTCTTT CASSLREGAVGTEAFF